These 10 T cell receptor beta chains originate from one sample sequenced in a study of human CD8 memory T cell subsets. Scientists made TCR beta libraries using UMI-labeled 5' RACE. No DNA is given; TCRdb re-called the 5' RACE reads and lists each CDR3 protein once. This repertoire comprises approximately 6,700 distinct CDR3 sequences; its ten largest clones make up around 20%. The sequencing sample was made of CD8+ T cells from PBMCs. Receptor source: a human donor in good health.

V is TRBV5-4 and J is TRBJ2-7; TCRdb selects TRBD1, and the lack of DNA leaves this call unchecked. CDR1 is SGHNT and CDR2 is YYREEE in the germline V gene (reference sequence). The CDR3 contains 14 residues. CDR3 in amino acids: CASSPQGAPHEQYF.

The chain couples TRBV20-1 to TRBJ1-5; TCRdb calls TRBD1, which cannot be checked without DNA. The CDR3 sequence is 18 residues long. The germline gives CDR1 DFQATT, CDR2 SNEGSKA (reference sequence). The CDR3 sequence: CSARDLDRGEALNQPQHF.

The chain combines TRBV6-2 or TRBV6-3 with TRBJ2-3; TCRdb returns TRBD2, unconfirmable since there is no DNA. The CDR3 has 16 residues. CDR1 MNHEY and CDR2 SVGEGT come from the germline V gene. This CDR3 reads CASRNPTSGGSDTQYF.

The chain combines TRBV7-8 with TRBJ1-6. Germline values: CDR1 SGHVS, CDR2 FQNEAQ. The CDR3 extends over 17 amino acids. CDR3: CASSLAGASSYNSPLHF.

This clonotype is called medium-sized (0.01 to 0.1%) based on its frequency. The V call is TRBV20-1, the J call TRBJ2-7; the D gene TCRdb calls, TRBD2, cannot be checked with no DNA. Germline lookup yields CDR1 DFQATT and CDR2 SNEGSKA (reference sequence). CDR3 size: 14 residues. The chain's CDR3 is CSARSPLAGYEQYF.

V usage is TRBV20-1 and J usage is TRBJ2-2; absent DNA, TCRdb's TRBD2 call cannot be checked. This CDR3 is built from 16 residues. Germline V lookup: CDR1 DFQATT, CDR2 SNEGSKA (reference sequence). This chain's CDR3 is CSARDDLRSGSRELFF.

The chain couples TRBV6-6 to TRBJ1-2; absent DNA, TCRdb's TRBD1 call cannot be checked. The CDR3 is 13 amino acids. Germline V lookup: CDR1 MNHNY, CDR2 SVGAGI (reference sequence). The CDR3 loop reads CASSYAGAEGYTF.

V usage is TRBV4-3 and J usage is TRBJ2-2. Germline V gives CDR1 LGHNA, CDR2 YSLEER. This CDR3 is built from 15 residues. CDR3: CASSQDPQGTGELFF.

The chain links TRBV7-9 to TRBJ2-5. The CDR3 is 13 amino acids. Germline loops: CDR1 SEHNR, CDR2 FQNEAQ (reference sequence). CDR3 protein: CASSLAAQETQYF.

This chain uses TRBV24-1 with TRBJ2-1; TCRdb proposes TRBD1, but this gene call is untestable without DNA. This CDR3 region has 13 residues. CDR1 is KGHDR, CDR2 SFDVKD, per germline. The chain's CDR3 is CATSEPLANEQFF.